This record covers a single T cell receptor beta chain. The target antigen is unknown. This sample is part of a study of blood T cells in healthy people across ages. A second PCR of roughly 6 to 12 cycles used a sample-barcoded 5' primer and a J-beta primer mix. MiXCR, applied by TCRdb to the 5' RACE reads, yields one record per CDR3 protein. The table records about a million distinct CDR3 sequences, roughly 47% of them present only once. Germline V gene sequence: CDR1 MDHEN, CDR2 SYDVKM. The V end was cut by 3 bases, the J end by 1 base, with 11 bases between. The CDR3 length is 15 residues. Overall study results and limits: CMV status of donors was unknown, possibly confounding expanded clonotype changes.

The TCR sequence derives from a woman aged 55-75 years in good health. The sample taken for sequencing was blood. The chain is built from TRBV28 and TRBJ2-3, with no clear D. CDR3 in amino acids: CASSLVGIGTDTQYF. The CDR3 region has the DNA TGTGCCAGCAGTTTGGTTGGAATAGGCACAGATACGCAGTATTTT.